The 18 T cell receptor beta chains reported below all come from one sample, sequenced in a study of cytomegalovirus exposure and HLA in healthy donors. This PCR relied on a set of 60 Vbeta primers and 13 Jbeta primers. Only in-frame clones appear in the TCRdb table, and some are missing; sequencing was by immunoSEQ multiplex PCR. This table has about 160,000 clones, 60% to 80% appearing once. The sequenced sample consisted of PBMCs. These receptors came from a woman between 25 and 40 years old in good health and CMV-seronegative.

The chain is built from TRBV6-5 and TRBJ1-1, with D tentatively TRBD1 (6 bases). CDR3 size: 14 residues. CDR1 and CDR2 from the germline V gene are MNHEY and SVGAGI. Trimming cost V 7 bases and J 2 bases, with 14 bases left between them. DNA for the CDR3: TGTGCCAGCACCTCAGGGGCGCGCAACACTGAAGCTTTCTTT. It translates to CASTSGARNTEAFF.

The rearrangement uses TRBV19 and TRBJ2-5; TRBD2 is a possible D gene (5 bases). The CDR3 has 14 residues. The germline V gene encodes CDR1 LNHDA and CDR2 SQIVND (reference sequence). V shed 0 bases and J shed 1 base, with 6 bases lying between them. The CDR3 coding sequence is TGTGCCAGTAGTATAGAGCTAGCCCAAGAGACCCAGTACTTC. Its translation: CASSIELAQETQYF. Variable domain in full (rest from reference TRBV19 and TRBJ2-5): DGGITQSPKYLFRKEGQNVTLSCEQNLNHDAMYWYRQDPGQGLRLIYYSQIVNDFQKGDIAEGYSVSREKKESFPLTVTSAQKNPTAFYLCASSIELAQETQYFGPGTRLLVL.

The genes are TRBV29-1 and TRBJ2-2; 8 bases map to TRBD2. Per the germline V gene, CDR1 is SQVTM and CDR2 is ANQGSEA. CDR3 length equals 14 residues. V was pared by 7 bases and J by 1 base, with 5 bases of the junction left unmatched. The CDR3 sequence: CSGRGLGNTGELFF. The CDR3 DNA is TGCAGCGGGCGGGGACTAGGGAACACCGGGGAGCTGTTTTTT.

This clone was found a few times. The chain joins TRBV29-1 to TRBJ2-2; D perhaps matches TRBD1 (6 bases). V was trimmed by 4 bases and J by 3 bases, leaving 15 bases between them. CDR3 length equals 15 residues. Germline V gene sequence: CDR1 SQVTM, CDR2 ANQGSEA. The CDR3 protein is CSVALTTGDTGELFF. Here the CDR3 DNA reads TGCAGCGTTGCTCTTACGACAGGCGACACCGGGGAGCTGTTTTTT.

The chain employs TRBV20-1 and TRBJ1-1; maybe TRBD1 (6 bases). CDR1 DFQATT and CDR2 SNEGSKA come from the germline V gene (reference sequence). V was clipped by 6 bases and J by 9 bases, with 11 bases between them. The CDR3 extends over 10 amino acids. CDR3 DNA sequence: TGCAGTGCCGCGGGGGGCCAAGCTTTCTTT. Its protein product is CSAAGGQAFF.

The chain uses TRBV18 and TRBJ2-4; weak D call: TRBD2 (6 bases). This CDR3 contains 15 residues. V was trimmed by 6 bases and J by 1 base, leaving 13 bases between them. Per the germline V gene, CDR1 is KGHSH and CDR2 is LQKENI. CDR3 loop: CASSPLGGAKNIQYF. The CDR3 DNA follows: TGTGCCAGCTCCCCTCTTGGGGGGGCCAAAAACATTCAGTACTTC.

V usage is TRBV5-8 and J usage is TRBJ2-3; 9 positions agree with TRBD2. The CDR3 runs to 15 residues. Germline values: CDR1 SGHTS, CDR2 YDEGEE. The V gene end was trimmed by 2 bases and the J gene end by 2 bases; junction bases not matched to a gene: 3. CDR3 amino acids: CASSFSGRYTDTQYF. The CDR3 region has the DNA TGTGCCAGCAGCTTCAGCGGGAGGTACACAGATACGCAGTATTTT. The full variable domain, completed using reference TRBV5-8 and TRBJ2-3, is EAGVTQSPTHLIKTRGQQATLRCSPISGHTSVYWYQQALGLGLQFLLWYDEGEERNRGNFPPRFSGRQFPNYSSELNVNALELEDSALYLCASSFSGRYTDTQYFGPGTRLTVL.

This clone has only one observation. DNA for the CDR3: TGTGCCAGCAGTTGGGGACAGGGCCTTGGCTACACCTTC. This encodes CASSWGQGLGYTF. V is TRBV6-5 and J is TRBJ1-2, with 9 bases fitting TRBD1. The CDR3 sequence is 13 residues long. Germline CDR1 and CDR2: MNHEY and SVGAGI. With 4 bases clipped from V and 7 bases from J, the junction kept 4 bases outside the gene matches.

This clone was seen just once. V and J are TRBV19 and TRBJ2-7; weak D call: TRBD2 (5 bases). Trimming removed 4 bases from V and 5 bases from J, with 9 bases in between. The germline CDR1 and CDR2 sequences are LNHDA and SQIVND (reference sequence). CDR3 size: 12 residues. CDR3 in amino acids: CASSRGFDEQYF. The CDR3 DNA is TGTGCCAGTAGTAGAGGGTTCGACGAGCAGTACTTC.

This chain joins TRBV29-1 and TRBJ2-3; D call uncertain. In germline, CDR1 is SQVTM, CDR2 ANQGSEA. The CDR3 has 13 residues. The germline V and J ends were trimmed by 3 bases and 0 bases, with 7 bases remaining between them. In nucleotides, the CDR3 is TGCAGCGTTGAGGCCTTTAGCACAGATACGCAGTATTTT. Translation: CSVEAFSTDTQYF.

On this clone itself: The identical CDR3 is also encoded by other nucleotide sequences in the sample. V and J are TRBV29-1 and TRBJ1-1; 7 nucleotides match TRBD1. Germline CDR1 reads SQVTM; CDR2 reads ANQGSEA. This CDR3 spans 13 amino acids. V was pared by 7 bases and J by 1 base, with 6 bases of the junction left unmatched. In DNA, the CDR3 is TGCAGCGCTGTACGACAGGGGAACACTGAAGCTTTCTTT. As protein: CSAVRQGNTEAFF.

V gene TRBV13 combines with J gene TRBJ2-7, with D possibly matching TRBD1 (5 bases). Germline V lookup: CDR1 PRHDT, CDR2 FYEKMQ (reference sequence). The V and J ends lost 4 bases and 4 bases respectively, with 14 bases between them. This CDR3 comprises 14 residues. In DNA form, the CDR3 reads TGTGCCAGCAGCTCCCAAATGGGGCCATACGAGCAGTACTTC. This codes for CASSSQMGPYEQYF.

The chain employs TRBV30 and TRBJ2-3; the match to TRBD2 covers 8 bases. The ends lost 2 bases at V and 15 bases at J; junction bases unmatched: 10. CDR3 size: 12 residues. CDR1 is GTSNPN and CDR2 is SVGIG in the germline V gene (reference sequence). In DNA form, the CDR3 reads TGTGCCTGGAGTTCCGGGACTAGGATACATTATTTT. It translates to CAWSSGTRIHYF.

J is TRBJ2-5 and V is TRBV28; D call uncertain. CDR3 size: 14 residues. Germline V CDR1 and CDR2: MDHEN, SYDVKM. The ends were cut back, 6 bases at V and 5 bases at J, with 16 bases in the middle. The CDR3 region is CASSVLGTDETQYF. For the CDR3, the DNA is TGTGCCAGCAGCGTCCTAGGAACCGATGAGACCCAGTACTTC. Drawing the rest from reference TRBV28 and TRBJ2-5, the complete variable domain is DVKVTQSSRYLVKRTGEKVFLECVQDMDHENMFWYRQDPGLGLRLIYFSYDVKMKEKGDIPEGYSVSREKKERFSLILESASTNQTSMYLCASSVLGTDETQYFGPGTRLLVL.

The chain combines TRBV18 with TRBJ2-2; a possible D gene is TRBD1 (5 bases). The V gene lost 8 bases and the J gene lost 3 bases, with 19 bases spanning the gap. This CDR3 region has 16 residues. The germline gives CDR1 KGHSH, CDR2 LQKENI. The CDR3 DNA reads TGTGCCAGCCACCTTGGGGCGATGGGGTACACCGGGGAGCTGTTTTTT. This encodes CASHLGAMGYTGELFF.

The J gene is TRBJ1-1, the V gene TRBV6-1; 7 bases line up with TRBD1. Unmatched junction bases numbered 10, after V lost 5 bases and J lost 4 bases. Germline CDR1 reads MNHNS; CDR2 reads SASEGT. The length of the CDR3 is 15 residues. The chain's CDR3 is CASSPGQEGGTEAFF. In DNA, the CDR3 is TGTGCCAGCAGTCCCGGACAGGAGGGAGGCACTGAAGCTTTCTTT.

This clone occurred a few times. The chain combines TRBV27 with TRBJ1-2, with a weak D call TRBD1 (6 bases). CDR3 length: 13 amino acids. The germline CDR1 and CDR2 sequences are MNHEY and SMNVEV (reference sequence). V was clipped by 7 bases and J by 4 bases, with 13 bases between them. The CDR3 loop is CASTKGGAYGYTF. DNA for the CDR3: TGTGCCAGCACCAAGGGGGGGGCCTATGGCTACACCTTC.

This clone came up a few times. This chain links TRBV2 with TRBJ1-6; possible D gene TRBD1, 5 bases. CDR1 and CDR2 from the germline V gene are SNHLY and FYNNEI. V was cut by 4 bases and J by 7 bases, with 14 bases left in between. CDR3 length equals 15 residues. CDR3 DNA: TGTGCCAGCAGTGGGACACAGAGATTGAATTCACCCCTCCACTTT. Translation: CASSGTQRLNSPLHF.